A single sample is the source of the 30 T cell receptor beta chains below, sequenced in a study of T cells in Graves' hyperthyroidism and ophthalmopathy. It was RNA transcripts that yielded the amplified TCR beta CDR3 regions. Initially, a first-round RT-PCR of the TCR CDR3 employed the HTBI primer set. TCRdb reprocessed the multiplex PCR reads via MiXCR and lists one record per CDR3 protein. The repertoire holds 490,000 or so distinct CDR3 sequences, approximately 22% seen once, with around 50% in the top ten. The sequenced sample was blood. The source of these receptors is a woman between 65 and 79 years old with Graves' ophthalmopathy.

About this clonotype itself: One end of the junction fails to match germline, which may point to a read error. This chain connects TRBV5-1 to TRBJ2-3, with 9 nucleotides matching TRBD2. The length of the CDR3 is 15 residues. Germline V gene lookup returns CDR1 SGHRS and CDR2 YFSETQ. In DNA, the CDR3 is TGCGCCAGCTTAAAATCCGGGACTAGCATAGATACGCAGTATTTT. It is translated as CASLKSGTSIDTQYF.

The sample holds a few counts of this clonotype. V gene TRBV11-1 combines with J gene TRBJ2-5, with 7 bases identical to TRBD1. J gave up 8 bases and V 5 bases, and 8 bases lay outside the gene matches. Germline V gene lookup returns CDR1 SGHAT and CDR2 FQDESV (reference sequence). The CDR3 runs to 13 residues. The CDR3 bases are TGTGCCAGCAGCATAACCCGACAGGGCACCCAGTACTTC. Protein sequence: CASSITRQGTQYF.

This clonotype was counted at least ten times. The V and J genes are TRBV2 and TRBJ2-3; 11 bases are a match to TRBD1. The CDR3 length is 14 residues. The germline V gene has CDR1 SNHLY and CDR2 FYNNEI. The V segment lost 6 bases and the J segment 4 bases; nucleotides outside the gene matches: 3. The CDR3: CASRDRGLSDTQYF. CDR3 in DNA: TGTGCCAGCAGGGACAGGGGGCTTTCAGATACGCAGTATTTT.

The chain links TRBV18 to TRBJ2-5; either TRBD1 or TRBD2 may supply D (6 bases each). Between the trimmed V and J ends, which lost 3 bases and 6 bases, there was a span of 14 bases. The CDR3 spans 14 residues. Germline V CDR1 and CDR2: KGHSH, LQKENI. The chain's CDR3 is CASSPEEGGQTQYF. The CDR3 bases are TGTGCCAGCTCACCCGAGGAGGGGGGACAGACCCAGTACTTC.

This clonotype appeared many times. The chain links TRBV20-1 to TRBJ1-1; D unclear. V lost 1 base and J lost 3, with 12 bases in between. Germline CDR1 and CDR2: DFQATT and SNEGSKA (reference sequence). The CDR3 runs 14 residues. The CDR3 protein is CSARVPREDTEAFF. The CDR3 DNA follows: TGCAGTGCTAGAGTCCCCCGGGAGGACACTGAAGCTTTCTTT.

This clonotype was counted a few times. The gene calls are TRBV18 and TRBJ1-1; TRBD1 is a possible D gene (5 bases). The CDR3 is 16 amino acids. Germline CDR1 is KGHSH and CDR2 is LQKENI. Trimming took 3 bases from V and 1 from J, leaving 15 bases between them. The chain's CDR3 is CASSPIAGWGNTEAFF. CDR3 DNA sequence: TGTGCCAGCTCACCTATTGCAGGGTGGGGGAACACTGAAGCTTTCTTT.

This rearrangement joins TRBV12-3 or TRBV12-4 to TRBJ2-3, with 10 bases identical to TRBD2. V trimming: 2 bases; J trimming: 4 bases; junction bases outside the gene matches: 3. This CDR3 spans 15 amino acids. The CDR3 DNA reads as TGTGCCAGCAGTTTACCTAGCGGGAGCGCAGATACGCAGTATTTT. Translation gives CASSLPSGSADTQYF.

This chain connects TRBV18 to TRBJ1-1; tentative D call: TRBD1 (5 bases). Looked up from germline, CDR1 is KGHSH and CDR2 is LQKENI. The CDR3 length is 16 residues. Trimming pared 0 bases from V and 0 bases from J, leaving 11 bases between. This chain's CDR3 is CASSPPYAGMNTEAFF. DNA of the CDR3: TGTGCCAGCTCACCACCGTACGCAGGGATGAACACTGAAGCTTTCTTT.

The rearrangement joins TRBV7-9 to TRBJ2-1; 7 bases are shared with TRBD2. V was pared by 4 bases and J by 6 bases, with 9 bases of the junction left unmatched. Germline assignment: CDR1 SEHNR and CDR2 FQNEAQ (reference sequence). This CDR3 spans 15 amino acids. In nucleotides, the CDR3 is TGTGCCAGCAGCTCCCGGGGGGTTAGGCTCAATGAGCAGTTCTTC. The encoded protein is CASSSRGVRLNEQFF.

The chain uses TRBV6-1 and TRBJ2-7; TRBD2 might be the D (6 bases). Germline-derived CDR1 and CDR2 are MNHNS and SASEGT. The length of the CDR3 is 17 residues. Between the trimmed V and J ends, which lost 5 bases and 2 bases, there was a span of 22 bases. CDR3 bases: TGTGCCAGCAGTCGACTAAATACCGGGACTTTTACCTACGAGCAGTACTTC. Protein product: CASSRLNTGTFTYEQYF.

This clonotype was seen only a few times. The V call is TRBV11-2, the J call TRBJ2-1; D gene unclear. CDR1 SGHAT and CDR2 FQNNGV come from the germline V gene. This CDR3 has 13 amino acids. V lost 5 bases, J lost 2 bases, and 7 bases lay in between. CDR3 sequence: CASSHTPYNEQFF. The CDR3 DNA reads TGTGCCAGCAGCCACACCCCCTACAATGAGCAGTTCTTC.

The V gene is TRBV5-1, the J gene TRBJ2-1; 10 nucleotides match TRBD1. The CDR3 extends over 16 amino acids. Germline V lookup: CDR1 SGHRS, CDR2 YFSETQ. V gave up 2 bases and J gave up 7 bases; unmatched junction bases: 9. The CDR3 protein is CASSLTSGTGVNEQFF. As DNA, the CDR3 is TGCGCCAGCAGCTTAACCAGCGGGACAGGGGTAAATGAGCAGTTCTTC.

The chain recombines TRBV20-1 with TRBJ2-1; the D call may be TRBD1 or TRBD2 (5 bases each). Germline CDR1 reads DFQATT; CDR2 reads SNEGSKA (reference sequence). Trimming took 6 bases from V and 6 from J, leaving 18 bases between them. The CDR3 covers 14 residues. The CDR3, as DNA: TGCAGTGCGGACTCCGGGACCGTTAGCAATGAGCAGTTCTTC. Its protein is CSADSGTVSNEQFF.

This clonotype has a count of ten or more. The rearrangement uses TRBV11-2 and TRBJ2-3; D remains unclear. V lost 1 base to trimming and J lost 3 bases, with 11 bases between them. The CDR3 extends over 15 amino acids. Germline V gene sequence: CDR1 SGHAT, CDR2 FQNNGV. This CDR3 is CASSLVHPGTDTQYF. The CDR3 DNA follows: TGTGCCAGCAGCTTAGTACACCCTGGAACAGATACGCAGTATTTT.

This clonotype was recorded many times. The chain employs TRBV2 and TRBJ2-3; 7 nucleotides agree with TRBD2. From germline, CDR1 is SNHLY and CDR2 FYNNEI. The CDR3 totals 15 residues. V lost 8 bases, J lost 9 bases, and 17 bases stayed unmatched. CDR3 loop: CASGPEGLSRGTQYF. The CDR3 region has the DNA TGTGCCAGCGGTCCGGAGGGACTAAGTCGTGGCACGCAGTATTTT.

This clonotype showed up just a few times. The rearrangement joins TRBV29-1 to TRBJ1-3, with D uncertain. Trimming left V 1 base short and J 0 bases short, with 7 bases between. Germline V lookup: CDR1 SQVTM, CDR2 ANQGSEA. The CDR3 runs to 14 residues. The CDR3, as DNA: TGCAGCGTTGAAGTCCCAAGCTCTGGAAACACCATATATTTT. It codes for CSVEVPSSGNTIYF.

A note on this clonotype: A much larger clone lies one base from this, so it may be a read error. The chain uses TRBV7-2 and TRBJ2-1; 12 nucleotides agree with TRBD2. Germline assignment: CDR1 SGHTA and CDR2 FQGNSA. The CDR3 is made up of 15 amino acids. This CDR3 is CAGSLLAGGHNEQFF. The CDR3 nucleotides are TGTGCCGGCAGCTTACTAGCGGGAGGCCACAATGAGCAGTTCTTC.

In its sample, this clonotype was seen once. One junction end does not reproduce the germline sequence, and a read error may be involved. The gene calls are TRBV7-8 and TRBJ1-6; TRBD1 agrees at 7 bases. The germline CDR1 and CDR2 sequences are SGHVS and FQNEAQ. The CDR3 is made up of 15 amino acids. DNA of the CDR3: TGTGTCAGCAGCGCCCCGGGACAGAGGAATTCACCCCTCCACTTT. Translation gives CVSSAPGQRNSPLHF.

This clonotype appeared a single time. The chain uses TRBV25-1 and TRBJ1-2, with D possibly matching TRBD1 (6 bases). The CDR3 has 16 residues. Germline-derived CDR1 and CDR2 are MGHDK and SYGVNS. V was clipped by 6 bases and J by 5 bases, with 22 bases between them. The CDR3 reads CASSGVSPGTPYGYTF. CDR3 nucleotide sequence: TGTGCCAGCAGCGGGGTTTCCCCCGGGACACCGTATGGCTACACCTTC.

This clonotype was detected ten times or more. The chain couples TRBV6-1 to TRBJ1-5; 7 positions match TRBD1. CDR1 is MNHNS and CDR2 is SASEGT in the germline V gene. The CDR3 consists of 15 residues. V was pared by 2 bases and J by 5 bases, with 6 bases of the junction left unmatched. CDR3 in amino acids: CASSEFGTVYQPQHF. CDR3 DNA sequence: TGTGCCAGCAGTGAATTTGGGACAGTATATCAGCCCCAGCATTTT.

This clonotype was picked up many times. The V and J genes are TRBV6-2 or TRBV6-3 and TRBJ1-1; TRBD1 might be the D (6 bases). The germline V and J ends were trimmed by 2 bases and 4 bases, with 17 bases remaining between them. The germline V gene has CDR1 MNHEY and CDR2 SVGEGT. The CDR3 totals 16 residues. The CDR3 region has the DNA TGTGCCAGCAGTTACACGGGGGGGCGATTGAGCACTGAAGCTTTCTTT. It is translated as CASSYTGGRLSTEAFF.

This clonotype was found many times. The chain joins TRBV12-3 or TRBV12-4 to TRBJ2-5; 9 nucleotides match TRBD1. This CDR3 has 12 residues. V gave up 9 bases and J gave up 8 bases; unmatched junction bases: 7. The CDR3 DNA reads TGTGCCAGTGGACAGGGGAGTTATACCCAGTACTTC. Amino acids: CASGQGSYTQYF.

This clonotype was detected a few times. This rearrangement joins TRBV6-2 or TRBV6-3 to TRBJ2-7; tentatively, D is TRBD1 or TRBD2 (5 bases each). CDR3 length equals 13 residues. In germline, CDR1 is MNHEY, CDR2 SVGEGT. Between the trimmed V and J ends, which lost 5 bases and 6 bases, there was a span of 14 bases. The CDR3 region has the DNA TGTGCCAGCAGTCAGGGACCCCAGCGCGAGCAGTACTTC. Translated: CASSQGPQREQYF.

This clonotype was observed once. The junction does not match germline at one end; this may be a read error. This rearrangement joins TRBV5-1 to TRBJ2-1, with 8 bases identical to TRBD2. Germline V CDR1 and CDR2: SGHRS, YFSETQ. CDR3 length: 19 residues. The CDR3 region has the DNA TGCGCCAGCAGCTTGGCCGGGACTGGCGGGAGGAGCTCCTACAATGAGCAGTTATTC. Amino acids: CASSLAGTGGRSSYNEQLF.

This clonotype was observed many times. The chain links TRBV2 to TRBJ1-5, with no clear D. V lost 4 bases and J 3 bases, leaving 10 bases between the germline ends. Germline CDR1 SNHLY, CDR2 FYNNEI. The CDR3 spans 14 residues. In nucleotides, the CDR3 is TGTGCCAGCAGTGTTATGGGGTACAATCAGCCCCAGCATTTT. Residues: CASSVMGYNQPQHF.

The chain links TRBV9 to TRBJ2-1; 9 bases are a match to TRBD1. The V gene end was trimmed by 3 bases and the J gene end by 3 bases; junction bases not matched to a gene: 7. This CDR3 contains 16 residues. CDR1 and CDR2 (germline): SGDLS, YYNGEE. The CDR3 nucleotides are TGTGCCAGCAGCGCCGGGACAGGGAACGGCTACAATGAGCAGTTCTTC. Amino acid sequence: CASSAGTGNGYNEQFF.

This clonotype was seen ten or more times. This sequence joins TRBV28 and TRBJ1-1, with no clear D. Germline V gene sequence: CDR1 MDHEN, CDR2 SYDVKM. The length of the CDR3 is 14 residues. Between the trimmed V and J ends, which lost 6 bases and 3 bases, there was a span of 14 bases. CDR3 sequence (DNA): TGTGCCAGCAGCCCCAGTGATTGGGACACTGAAGCTTTCTTT. Amino acid sequence: CASSPSDWDTEAFF.

This clonotype has more than one count but fewer than ten. The chain is built from TRBV5-1 and TRBJ2-1, with 10 positions matching TRBD1. The ends lost 4 bases at V and 7 bases at J; junction bases unmatched: 5. CDR1 and CDR2 (germline): SGHRS, YFSETQ. CDR3 size: 14 residues. The CDR3 here is CASSVPGQGNEQFF. DNA of the CDR3: TGCGCCAGCAGCGTCCCGGGACAGGGGAATGAGCAGTTCTTC. Full variable domain (remainder filled in from reference TRBV5-1 and TRBJ2-1): KAGVTQTPRYLIKTRGQQVTLSCSPISGHRSVSWYQQTPGQGLQFLFEYFSETQRNKGNFPGRFSGRQFSNSRSEMNVSTLELGDSALYLCASSVPGQGNEQFFGPGTRLTVL.

This clonotype was seen a handful of times. The chain employs TRBV5-1 and TRBJ2-5; the D gene could be TRBD1 or TRBD2 (5 bases each). Trimming took off 4 bases at V and 4 bases at J, with 17 bases between the two ends. The CDR3 contains 15 residues. Germline V gene lookup returns CDR1 SGHRS and CDR2 YFSETQ. The CDR3: CASSPPLGVGETQYF. The CDR3 DNA reads as TGCGCCAGCAGCCCGCCCTTGGGGGTGGGAGAGACCCAGTACTTC.

This clonotype has ten or more counts. The chain couples TRBV2 to TRBJ2-3; D is perhaps TRBD2 (5 bases). The CDR3 spans 16 residues. Germline V CDR1 and CDR2: SNHLY, FYNNEI. The V end was cut by 8 bases, the J end by 4 bases, with 22 bases between. This CDR3 reads CASRRPMREWADTQYF. CDR3 nucleotide sequence: TGTGCCAGCCGCCGACCGATGAGGGAGTGGGCAGATACGCAGTATTTT.